This T cell receptor (beta chain) emerged from a study of T-cell memory formation after mild COVID-19 (dated by TCRdb to the early 2020s). With respect to the entire study: TCR sequence clusters from the two donors were largely donor specific. In two donors, T-cell clones that expanded and contracted after mild COVID-19 were followed by sequencing TCRalpha and TCRbeta repertoires longitudinally. The cohort was made up of two young adult volunteers, one female and one male, who were previously healthy. Points the paper makes about the study in general: Clones that contracted from day 15 to 85 showed balanced CD4/CD8 phenotypes, whereas a second wave of clones that expanded from day 15 to 37 leaned towards CD4+. Some responding clones were detected in pre-infection memory, which suggested that pre-existing cross-reactive memory T cells had joined the SARS-CoV-2 response. Whether the second-wave clones peaking on day 37 were SARS-CoV-2 specific was not confirmed. Contracting CD4+ clones appeared mostly in the CM and EM memory subsets, whereas CD8+ clones were enriched in EMRA. The study covered only a couple of mild cases, and larger cohorts including severe cases with pre-infection samples were considered necessary.

CDR1 and CDR2 were assigned from the germline V gene as SGDLS and YYNGEE. The CDR3 measures 16 amino acids from cysteine to phenylalanine. Of the read, only the CDR3 DNA is kept; its 48 bases are in frame from base 1. V lost 4 bases and J lost 0 bases; the stretch between them is 15 bases long. Ficoll-Paque density gradient centrifugation was used to isolate PBMCs. Sequencing took place on an Illumina NovaSeq 6000. TCRalpha and TCRbeta cDNA libraries were built by 5'RACE with constant-segment primers, adding sample barcodes and unique molecular identifiers. RNA was extracted from every sample with Trizol reagent. Library amplification was performed in two PCR steps, and a second sample barcode and Illumina TruSeq adapters were introduced in the second step. Sequencing of the libraries was done on an Illumina NovaSeq, producing 2 x 150 bp paired-end reads. In the original analysis: The reads were demultiplexed and collapsed into UMI-guided consensus sequences using migec v1.2.7. Using mixcr v2.1.11, UMI consensuses were aligned to TRA and TRB V and J templates and then assembled into clonotypes. A clonotype was counted as expanded or contracted only when both edgeR and NoisET called the clonotype significant, with the noise models trained on biological replicates. For edgeR calls, the thresholds were a false discovery rate-adjusted p below 0.01 and a log2 fold-change of 1. As an exploratory analysis of dynamics, PCA with hierarchical clustering was applied to max-normalized trajectories of the 1000 most abundant clonotypes. Separately sequenced CD4+ and CD8+ repertoires were used to assign a CD4 or CD8 phenotype to each responding clone. TCRdb passed the public sequencing reads through fastp at Q25 and MiXCR, retaining productive beta sequences. Every entry covers one CDR3 protein and lists the most common genes and DNA from its rows. The V and J calls come from TCRdb's annotation, not from the publication. This sample lists hundreds of thousands of distinct CDR3 sequences; roughly 17% were detected once. Of the sample, approximately 12% is held by the ten largest clones.

This clonotype was found a few times. No antigen is known for it. Nothing much larger sits one base from this clone, and base qualities are not available. The sequence links TRBV9 to TRBJ2-3, with a weak D call of TRBD1 (5 bases match). The receptor comes from an adult woman who had mild COVID-19 (a few samples of this study predate the infection). The sample titles of this study are shuffled in the database, so cell type and time point are left out; the donor was told from shared clones. Sequencing was performed on PBMCs or a T cell subset sorted from them (not recorded which). The DNA is as follows: TGTGCCAGCAGCCTTTCCAGGACACCTAGCACAGATACGCAGTATTTT. It translates to CASSLSRTPSTDTQYF.